Listed here are 25 T cell receptor beta chains from one sample, sequenced in a study of T cell repertoires in cytomegalovirus infection. TCRdb reprocessed the reads with MiXCR, giving one entry per CDR3 protein. Of 900,000 to 950,000 distinct CDR3 sequences listed, about 33% are singletons. Their target antigens are unknown. The sequencing here drew on cultured CD8+ T cells from PBMCs, taken from culture after CMV antigen stimulation. The receptors derive from a human donor in good health (CMV status not recorded). Some clones in this sample may be carry-over from other donors' samples.

This clonotype was seen more than once but under ten times. The CDR3 here is CASSSGPSEKTQYF. In DNA form, the CDR3 reads TGTGCCAGCAGTTCCGGCCCCTCGGAAAAGACCCAGTACTTC. The chain couples TRBV11-3 to TRBJ2-5; D gene ambiguous. The CDR3 totals 14 residues. Deletions cut 6 bases from V and 6 bases from J, with 17 bases between. Germline lookup yields CDR1 SGHNT and CDR2 YENEEA.

The J gene is TRBJ2-7, the V gene TRBV15; D possibly matches TRBD1 or TRBD2 (6 bases each). CDR1 and CDR2 (germline): LNHNV, YYDKDF (reference sequence). The CDR3 runs to 14 residues. Trimming cost V 5 bases and J 3 bases, with 14 bases left between them. The CDR3 DNA follows: TGTGCCACCAGCGTGGGGGGCCGACTCTACGAGCAGTACTTC. As protein: CATSVGGRLYEQYF.

The chain joins TRBV7-9 to TRBJ2-7, with D uncertain. Trimming removed 5 bases from V and 3 bases from J, with 11 bases in between. From germline, CDR1 is SEHNR and CDR2 FQNEAQ (reference sequence). The CDR3 extends over 13 amino acids. The CDR3: CASSPTVGYEQYF. CDR3 in DNA: TGTGCCAGCAGCCCCACAGTCGGCTACGAGCAGTACTTC.

This chain links TRBV6-2 or TRBV6-3 with TRBJ2-3; unclear D gene. The germline V gene has CDR1 MNHEY and CDR2 SVGEGT. V lost 0 bases to trimming and J lost 2 bases, with 15 bases between them. The CDR3 length is 17 residues. Here the CDR3 reads CASSYSVSFYLTDTQYF. CDR3 nucleotide sequence: TGTGCCAGCAGTTACTCTGTCAGTTTTTATCTCACAGATACGCAGTATTTT.

This rearrangement joins TRBV6-5 to TRBJ2-5; TRBD2 aligns across 10 bases. V shed 0 bases, J shed 5 bases, and the junction held 15 bases outside the gene matches. Germline lookup yields CDR1 MNHEY and CDR2 SVGAGI. The CDR3 consists of 19 residues. The CDR3 nucleotides are TGTGCCAGCAGTTACTCTGGTACCGGGACTAGCGAGCGGGGGGAGACCCAGTACTTC. Its translation is CASSYSGTGTSERGETQYF.

This rearrangement joins TRBV25-1 to TRBJ2-7, with 7 bases matching TRBD1. CDR3 length: 16 residues. Germline lookup yields CDR1 MGHDK and CDR2 SYGVNS. The trim removed 2 bases at V and 0 bases at J, leaving 7 bases unmatched. The CDR3 nucleotides read TGTGCCAGCAGTGAAGGGGACAGCCCGAGCTCCTACGAGCAGTACTTC. Translated: CASSEGDSPSSYEQYF.

This chain links TRBV7-6 with TRBJ2-1, with 8 bases fitting TRBD2. Looked up from germline, CDR1 is SGHVS and CDR2 is FNYEAQ. The length of the CDR3 is 17 residues. V lost 5 bases to trimming and J lost 4 bases; unmatched junction nucleotides: 13. CDR3 sequence: CASSPRASGGPYNEQFF. The CDR3 nucleotides read TGTGCCAGCAGCCCTAGGGCCAGCGGGGGCCCTTACAATGAGCAGTTCTTC.

This clonotype came up many times. V and J are TRBV12-3 or TRBV12-4 and TRBJ1-2, with 9 bases aligning to TRBD1. V dropped 3 bases and J dropped 6; count of bases not matched to a gene: 5. The CDR3 consists of 14 residues. The CDR3 DNA reads as TGTGCCAGCAGTTTCCGACAGGGGGGTAATGGCTACACCTTC. It specifies CASSFRQGGNGYTF.

CDR3 loop: CASSQLRGGTNEQFF. The CDR3 coding sequence is TGCGCCAGCAGTCAACTGCGGGGGGGCACCAATGAGCAGTTCTTC. The chain has TRBV10-2 and TRBJ2-1; TRBD2 matches 9 bases. V was clipped by 5 bases and J by 6 bases; unmatched bases: 8. CDR3 length: 15 amino acids. Germline V gene data show CDR1 as WSHSY and CDR2 as SAAADI.

V usage is TRBV7-6 and J usage is TRBJ2-2; weak D call: TRBD1 (6 bases). Germline CDR1 and CDR2: SGHVS and FNYEAQ. The germline V and J ends were trimmed by 0 bases and 0 bases, with 14 bases remaining between them. The CDR3 length is 18 residues. This chain's CDR3 is CASSLASGDNANTGELFF. Written as DNA, the CDR3 is TGTGCCAGCAGCTTAGCCTCAGGGGACAACGCGAACACCGGGGAGCTGTTTTTT.

In this sample, this clonotype turned up a few times. One end of the junction is discordant with germline, which a read error may explain. DNA of the CDR3: TGTGCCAGCAGCCTAGCGGGGCGCGGGGGAGAGACCCAGTACTTC. Protein product: CASSLAGRGGETQYF. The J gene is TRBJ2-5, the V gene TRBV7-9, with 9 bases matching TRBD2. This CDR3 has 15 amino acids. Germline CDR1 is SEHNR and CDR2 is FQNEAQ (reference sequence).

The sample holds many counts of this clonotype. The chain uses TRBV7-9 and TRBJ2-1, with TRBD2 as a possible D gene (7 bases). V was pared by 4 bases and J by 4 bases, with 14 bases between. The germline V gene has CDR1 SEHNR and CDR2 FQNEAQ (reference sequence). This CDR3 is 15 amino acids long. CDR3 sequence (DNA): TGTGCCAGCAGCTGGGGGGGGGGACAATACAATGAGCAGTTCTTC. Translating it yields CASSWGGGQYNEQFF.

This CDR3 is CASSLLGTGSQETQYF. The CDR3 DNA reads as TGTGCCAGCAGCTTACTAGGGACAGGCAGCCAAGAGACCCAGTACTTC. The chain joins TRBV11-3 to TRBJ2-5; 8 positions agree with TRBD1. CDR3 length equals 16 residues. Trimming at V came to 2 bases and at J to 1 base, leaving 6 bases not matched to a gene. Germline V gene data show CDR1 as SGHNT and CDR2 as YENEEA. Based on the CDR3 plus reference TRBV11-3 and TRBJ2-5, the full variable domain is EAGVVQSPRYKIIEKKQPVAFWCNPISGHNTLYWYLQNLGQGPELLIRYENEEAVDDSQLPKDRFSAERLKGVDSTLKIQPAELGDSAVYLCASSLLGTGSQETQYFGPGTRLLVL.

This chain connects TRBV19 to TRBJ2-1; unclear D gene. Germline V lookup: CDR1 LNHDA, CDR2 SQIVND (reference sequence). With 11 bases removed from V and 9 bases from J, the gap between germline ends came to 17 bases. This CDR3 region has 12 residues. The CDR3 here is CACPAPNGEQFF. In DNA, the CDR3 is TGTGCCTGCCCTGCCCCCAATGGTGAGCAGTTCTTC.

There are many counts of this clonotype. J is TRBJ2-3 and V is TRBV6-6; D is unclear. CDR3 size: 11 residues. The V gene lost 8 bases and the J gene lost 0 bases, with 3 bases spanning the gap. Germline V lookup: CDR1 MNHNY, CDR2 SVGAGI (reference sequence). The CDR3 is CASGSTDTQYF. For the CDR3, the DNA is TGTGCCAGCGGTAGCACAGATACGCAGTATTTT.

The chain combines TRBV6-2 or TRBV6-3 with TRBJ2-7, with D maybe TRBD1 (5 bases). V lost 4 bases and J lost 4, with 14 bases in between. Looked up from germline, CDR1 is MNHEY and CDR2 is SVGEGT. CDR3 length equals 14 residues. The CDR3 DNA follows: TGTGCCAGCAGTTTCCGACAGTTGAGATACGAGCAGTACGTC. The encoded protein is CASSFRQLRYEQYV.

At least ten counts were recorded for this clonotype. This sequence joins TRBV7-9 and TRBJ1-3; no clear D. Germline V gene lookup returns CDR1 SEHNR and CDR2 FQNEAQ (reference sequence). V gave up 4 bases and J gave up 4 bases, with 14 bases separating them. This CDR3 has 15 amino acids. The CDR3 region has the DNA TGTGCCAGCAGCTACCTTATGGGAGCGGGAAACACCATATATTTT. Its protein is CASSYLMGAGNTIYF.

The rearrangement joins TRBV20-1 to TRBJ2-7; D remains unclear. V lost 1 base, J lost 2 bases, and 12 bases lay in between. The CDR3 extends over 14 amino acids. The germline V gene encodes CDR1 DFQATT and CDR2 SNEGSKA (reference sequence). Here the CDR3 DNA reads TGCAGTGCTAGAGTATTGTCGAAACCCTACGAGCAGTACTTC. It is translated as CSARVLSKPYEQYF.

On this clonotype itself: The conserved phenylalanine or tryptophan normally closing the CDR3 is absent here, so this likely arose from a read error. This chain uses TRBV7-2 with TRBJ2-7; D gene uncertain. This CDR3 is 13 amino acids long. Germline lookup yields CDR1 SGHTA and CDR2 FQGNSA. The CDR3 DNA reads as TGTGTCAGCAGCTTGGCGGACGACTACGAGCAGTACGGC. Translating gives CVSSLADDYEQYG.

This clonotype occurred many times. The CDR3 nucleotides read TGTGCCAGCAGCTTATCCCACGGGAAATACGAGCAGTACTTC. Translating it yields CASSLSHGKYEQYF. This chain connects TRBV7-2 to TRBJ2-7; the D gene is possibly TRBD2 (5 bases). Germline lookup yields CDR1 SGHTA and CDR2 FQGNSA. This CDR3 is built from 14 residues. Trimming took off 2 bases at V and 4 bases at J, with 12 bases between the two ends.

This clonotype has more than one count but fewer than ten. The V and J genes are TRBV27 and TRBJ1-2, with 7 bases aligning to TRBD1. J gave up 3 bases and V 7 bases, and 8 bases lay outside the gene matches. This CDR3 comprises 14 residues. Germline loops: CDR1 MNHEY, CDR2 SMNVEV (reference sequence). CDR3: CASTTHRGDYGYTF. The CDR3 bases are TGTGCCAGCACCACTCACAGGGGTGACTATGGCTACACCTTC.

The CDR3 sequence is CASTITEYSEAFF. The DNA for the CDR3 is TGTGCCAGCACTATAACGGAGTATTCTGAAGCTTTCTTT. The rearrangement uses TRBV25-1 and TRBJ1-1; unclear D gene. Trimming pared 7 bases from V and 6 bases from J, leaving 15 bases between. CDR1 and CDR2 from the germline V gene are MGHDK and SYGVNS. The CDR3 length is 13 residues.

This rearrangement joins TRBV12-3 or TRBV12-4 to TRBJ1-1; the D gene is possibly TRBD1 (6 bases). The CDR3 has 14 amino acids. V lost 5 bases and J 13 bases, leaving 23 bases between the germline ends. The CDR3 DNA reads as TGTGCCAGCAGTGCGCTCCCGAGGGACAAGGGGGGTTTCTTT. Its protein product is CASSALPRDKGGFF.

This clonotype was seen a few times. J is TRBJ1-2 and V is TRBV6-1; D remains ambiguous. With 3 bases removed from V and 6 bases from J, the gap between germline ends came to 14 bases. The CDR3 runs to 14 residues. Germline V gene sequence: CDR1 MNHNS, CDR2 SASEGT. CDR3 residues: CASSERNGVDGYTF. The CDR3 DNA reads TGTGCCAGCAGTGAGAGGAACGGGGTCGATGGCTACACCTTC.

V usage is TRBV7-9 and J usage is TRBJ2-3, with 7 bases identical to TRBD1. The junction had 11 bases not matched to a gene; V was cut back by 6 bases and J by 2 bases. Looked up from germline, CDR1 is SEHNR and CDR2 is FQNEAQ (reference sequence). CDR3 length: 16 amino acids. CDR3 DNA: TGTGCCAGCAGTTATGGGGGACAGAAGCCCACAGATACGCAGTATTTT. Its translation: CASSYGGQKPTDTQYF.